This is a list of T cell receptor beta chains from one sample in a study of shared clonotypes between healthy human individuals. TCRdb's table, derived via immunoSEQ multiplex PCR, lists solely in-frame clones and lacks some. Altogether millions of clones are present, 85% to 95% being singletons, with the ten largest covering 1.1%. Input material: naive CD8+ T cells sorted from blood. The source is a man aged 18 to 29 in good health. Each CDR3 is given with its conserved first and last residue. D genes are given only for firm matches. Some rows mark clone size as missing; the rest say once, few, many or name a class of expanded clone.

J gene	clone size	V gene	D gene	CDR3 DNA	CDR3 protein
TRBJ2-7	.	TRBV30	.	TGTGCCTGGAGTGTACCCCCGGCCGAGCAGTACTTC	CAWSVPPAEQYF
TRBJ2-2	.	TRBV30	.	TGTGCCTGGAACCGGGGGGCTGGCGGGGAGCTGTTTTTT	CAWNRGAGGELFF
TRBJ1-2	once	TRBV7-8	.	TGTGCCAGCAGCTTAGGGGATGCTGGCTACACCTTC	CASSLGDAGYTF
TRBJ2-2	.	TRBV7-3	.	TGTGCCAGCAGCTTAACGTTCAGATCGAACACCGGGGAGCTGTTTTTT	CASSLTFRSNTGELFF
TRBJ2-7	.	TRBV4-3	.	TGCGCCAGCAGCCAAGGTACCAGGGACTCCTACGAGCAGTACTTC	CASSQGTRDSYEQYF
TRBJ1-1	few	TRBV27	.	TGTGCCAGCAGTACCCAAGGGGGGCCTGAAGCTTTCTTT	CASSTQGGPEAFF
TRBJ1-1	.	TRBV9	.	TGTGCCAGCAGCGGAGAAGGACGGACTGAAGCTTTCTTT	CASSGEGRTEAFF
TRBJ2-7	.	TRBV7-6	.	TGTGCCAGCAGCTTTCCGGAAGATTTCGAGCAGTACTTC	CASSFPEDFEQYF
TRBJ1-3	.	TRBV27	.	TGTGCCAGCAGTTTATCGCTAGGGCACACCATATATTTT	CASSLSLGHTIYF
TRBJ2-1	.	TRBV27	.	TGTGCCAGCAGTTTATTTGGCGGGGGCCTCAACAATGAGCAGTTCTTC	CASSLFGGGLNNEQFF
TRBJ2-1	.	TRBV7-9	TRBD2	TGTGCCAGCAGCTCCGAGCTAGCGGGCTCCTACAATGAGCAGTTCTTC	CASSSELAGSYNEQFF
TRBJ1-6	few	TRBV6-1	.	TGTGCCAGTCAGGATAGTAGTTCACCCCTCCACTTT	CASQDSSSPLHF
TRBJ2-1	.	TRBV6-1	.	TGTGCCAGCAGTGAAGTAGGTCCAGGGTGGGAAACCTACAATGAGCAGTTCTTC	CASSEVGPGWETYNEQFF
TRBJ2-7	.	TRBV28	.	TGTGCCAGCAGCTCTACTTACGAGCAGTACTTC	CASSSTYEQYF
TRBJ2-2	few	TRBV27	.	TGTGCCAGCAGCGACACCGGGGAGCTGTTTTTT	CASSDTGELFF
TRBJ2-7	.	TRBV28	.	TGTGCCAGCAAAGCGAGGGGCGGATACGAGCAGTACTTC	CASKARGGYEQYF
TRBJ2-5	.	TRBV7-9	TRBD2	TGTGCCAGCAGCTTTAGCGGGAGTGCGGAGACCCAGTACTTC	CASSFSGSAETQYF
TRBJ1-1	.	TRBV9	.	TGTGCCAGCAGCGTAGCGGGGGCTGAAGCTTTCTTT	CASSVAGAEAFF
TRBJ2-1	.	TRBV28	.	TGTGCCAGCAGTTTCCTGGAAGTGAATGAGCAGTTCTTC	CASSFLEVNEQFF
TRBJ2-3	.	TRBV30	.	TGTGCCTGGACCTCTATTAGCACAGATACGCAGTATTTT	CAWTSISTDTQYF
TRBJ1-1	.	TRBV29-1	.	TGCAGCGTTGAAACGAACACTGAAGCTTTCTTT	CSVETNTEAFF
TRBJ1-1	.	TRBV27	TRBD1	TGTGCCAGCAGTCTTGGGACAGCCGACACTGAAGCTTTCTTT	CASSLGTADTEAFF
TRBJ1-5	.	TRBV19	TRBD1	TGTGCCAGTAGGCTGACAGGGGACTATAGCAATCAGCCCCAGCATTTT	CASRLTGDYSNQPQHF
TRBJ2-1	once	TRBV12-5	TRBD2	TGTGCTAGTGGTCAGGGACTAGCGGGGCCTGGGGAGTTCTTC	CASGQGLAGPGEFF
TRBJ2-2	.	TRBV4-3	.	TGCGCCAGCAGCCAAGATCCGGGCCTGAACACCGGGGAGCTGTTTTTT	CASSQDPGLNTGELFF
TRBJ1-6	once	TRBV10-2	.	TGCGCCAGCTGGGTGGGGACTCAATCACCCCTCCACTTT	CASWVGTQSPLHF
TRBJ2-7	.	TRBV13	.	TGTGCCAGCAGCTTACGGGGCTCTGAGCAGTACTTC	CASSLRGSEQYF
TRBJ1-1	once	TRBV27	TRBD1	TGTGCCAGCAGTCCCGGGACAGCGGGACCAAACACTGAAGCTTTCTTT	CASSPGTAGPNTEAFF
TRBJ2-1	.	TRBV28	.	TGTGCCAGCAGTTTGCTGGGTACCTCCTACAATGAGCAGTTCTTC	CASSLLGTSYNEQFF
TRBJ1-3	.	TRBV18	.	TGTGCCAGCTCCTACCGTGGAGACCGATACTCTGGAAACACCATATATTTT	CASSYRGDRYSGNTIYF
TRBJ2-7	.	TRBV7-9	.	TGTGCCAGCAGCCAGGTATCCCAGGGGGAGGCCTACGAGCAGTACTTC	CASSQVSQGEAYEQYF
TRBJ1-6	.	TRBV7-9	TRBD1	TGTGCCAGCAGCTTAGCTCTCGGGACAGACTATAATTCACCCCTCCACTTT	CASSLALGTDYNSPLHF
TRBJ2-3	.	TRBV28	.	TGTGCCAGCAGTTTCGGCCTCAGCCGCACAGATACGCAGTATTTT	CASSFGLSRTDTQYF
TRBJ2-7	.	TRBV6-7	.	TGTGCCAGCAATTGTCCTGGCGAGCAGTACTTC	CASNCPGEQYF
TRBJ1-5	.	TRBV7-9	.	TGTGCCAGCAGCCAAGGGATAGGGGAGCAGCCCCAGCATTTT	CASSQGIGEQPQHF
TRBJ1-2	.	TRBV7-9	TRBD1	TGTGCCAGCAGCTTGGGACAGGGGGCGTCCACCTTC	CASSLGQGASTF
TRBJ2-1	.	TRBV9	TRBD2	TGTGCCAGCAGCGCTAGCGGGGGGGCCGACAATGAGCAGTTCTTC	CASSASGGADNEQFF
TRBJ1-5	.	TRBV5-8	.	TGTGCCAGCAGCTGGGCGGGGTCCCAGCCCCAGCATTTT	CASSWAGSQPQHF
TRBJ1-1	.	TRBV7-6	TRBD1	TGTGCCAGCACTACACCAGAGGGACAGGGGCTCTACTTGAACACTGAAGCTTTCTTT	CASTTPEGQGLYLNTEAFF
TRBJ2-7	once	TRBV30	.	TGTGCCTGGAGTTTTGTATCACTGGGTTACGAGCAGTACTTC	CAWSFVSLGYEQYF
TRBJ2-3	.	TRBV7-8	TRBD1	TGTGCCAGCAGCTCCCAGGGACAGGGAGCTTTTAATACGCAGTATTTT	CASSSQGQGAFNTQYF
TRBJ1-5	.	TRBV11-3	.	TGTGCCAGCAGCTTCAATAGCAGGGCCAGCAATCAGCCCCAGCATTTT	CASSFNSRASNQPQHF
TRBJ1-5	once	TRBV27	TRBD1	TGTGCCAGCAGTATAACGGGGACAGCGGTCAATCAGCCCCAGCATTTT	CASSITGTAVNQPQHF
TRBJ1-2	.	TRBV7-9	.	TGTGCCAGCAGCTCCCAGGGGAACTATGGCTACACCTTC	CASSSQGNYGYTF